These 11 T cell receptor beta chains were all obtained from the same sample, sequenced in a study of blood T cell repertoires in COVID-19. The repertoire was sequenced with immunoSEQ multiplex PCR; TCRdb's copy has only in-frame clones and lacks some. Among 100,000 to 150,000 clones listed, roughly 90% were seen once. The sequencing input was peripheral blood. These receptors were obtained from a woman of 80 years or more with acute or convalescent COVID-19.

The chain has TRBV25-1 and TRBJ1-5; D is unresolved. Trimming left V 8 bases short and J 4 bases short, with 12 bases between. The CDR3 contains 13 residues. Germline CDR1 MGHDK, CDR2 SYGVNS. This CDR3 is CASGETGNQPQHF. In nucleotides, the CDR3 is TGTGCCAGCGGGGAGACGGGAAATCAGCCCCAGCATTTT.

The gene calls are TRBV5-4 and TRBJ2-3; the D gene is possibly TRBD1 (5 bases). Germline V gene sequence: CDR1 SGHNT, CDR2 YYREEE (reference sequence). Between the trimmed V and J ends, which lost 2 bases and 5 bases, there was a span of 12 bases. This CDR3 has 14 amino acids. CDR3 nucleotide sequence: TGTGCCAGCAGCTTAGGGGTAATCAGAGATACGCAGTATTTT. Amino acids: CASSLGVIRDTQYF.

The chain has TRBV9 and TRBJ2-7; 9 bases match TRBD2. CDR1 is SGDLS and CDR2 is YYNGEE in the germline V gene. The CDR3 is 16 residues long. The V and J ends lost 0 bases and 1 base, in that order; junction bases with no gene match: 5. The CDR3 loop is CASSVEGTSSSYEQYF. The CDR3 DNA reads TGTGCCAGCAGCGTAGAAGGGACTAGCTCTTCCTACGAGCAGTACTTC.

The rearrangement joins TRBV7-3 to TRBJ2-1; 8 bases match TRBD2. From germline, CDR1 is SGHTA and CDR2 FQGTGA. The CDR3 extends over 15 amino acids. V trimming: 6 bases; J trimming: 5 bases; junction bases outside the gene matches: 9. CDR3 protein: CASRRAGDPNNEQFF. The CDR3 DNA sequence: TGTGCCAGCAGACGAGCGGGAGATCCTAACAATGAGCAGTTCTTC.

This clone occurred once. The rearrangement joins TRBV10-3 to TRBJ2-2, with 7 bases lining up with TRBD2. This CDR3 is 14 amino acids long. The germline CDR1 and CDR2 sequences are ENHRY and SYGVKD. With 7 bases clipped from V and 3 bases from J, the junction kept 5 bases outside the gene matches. The CDR3 sequence: CAIKGSGDTGELFF. The CDR3 nucleotides are TGTGCCATCAAGGGCAGCGGGGACACCGGGGAGCTGTTTTTT.

The chain joins TRBV11-2 to TRBJ2-7, with D maybe TRBD2 (6 bases). Germline CDR1 is SGHAT and CDR2 is FQNNGV. The CDR3 runs 15 residues. Trimming cost V 5 bases and J 0 bases, with 14 bases left between them. The CDR3 coding sequence is TGTGCCAGCAGCCAGTGGAGGGACTCCTCCTACGAGCAGTACTTC. Translation gives CASSQWRDSSYEQYF. The full variable domain, rest sourced from reference TRBV11-2 and TRBJ2-7, is EAGVAQSPRYKIIEKRQSVAFWCNPISGHATLYWYQQILGQGPKLLIQFQNNGVVDDSQLPKDRFSAERLKGVDSTLKIQPAKLEDSAVYLCASSQWRDSSYEQYFGPGTRLTVT.

CDR3 in DNA: TGTGCCAGCAGCTTTCAAACAGGGGGGTATGGCTACACCTTC. Protein product: CASSFQTGGYGYTF. This chain links TRBV7-2 with TRBJ1-2, with TRBD1 matching 8 bases. This CDR3 region has 14 residues. Germline CDR1 reads SGHTA; CDR2 reads FQGNSA. V was clipped by 3 bases and J by 5 bases; unmatched bases: 5.

This clone has just one count. This rearrangement joins TRBV9 to TRBJ2-3; TRBD1 aligns across 7 bases. The germline V gene has CDR1 SGDLS and CDR2 YYNGEE. The CDR3 has 16 amino acids. V lost 4 bases and J lost 4; bases outside the gene matches: 12. The CDR3 sequence is CASSRDSGGFSDTQYF. The CDR3 nucleotides are TGTGCCAGCAGCAGAGACTCAGGGGGTTTCTCAGATACGCAGTATTTT. The variable domain in full, completed from reference TRBV9 and TRBJ2-3, reads DSGVTQTPKHLITATGQRVTLRCSPRSGDLSVYWYQQSLDQGLQFLIQYYNGEERAKGNILERFSAQQFPDLHSELNLSSLELGDSALYFCASSRDSGGFSDTQYFGPGTRLTVL.

The rearrangement uses TRBV6-2 or TRBV6-3 and TRBJ2-7, with TRBD1 identical over 12 bases. The CDR3 runs 14 residues. V lost 8 bases to trimming and J lost 3 bases; unmatched junction nucleotides: 5. CDR1 is MNHEY, CDR2 SVGEGT, per germline. The CDR3, as DNA: TGTGCCAGCCGCCGGGACAGGGGGCTCTACGAGCAGTACTTC. Protein product: CASRRDRGLYEQYF.

The CDR3 loop reads CASSQTSAYEQYF. The CDR3, as DNA: TGTGCCAGCAGCCAAACTAGCGCTTACGAGCAGTACTTC. The chain combines TRBV3-1 (or the pseudogene TRBV3-2) with TRBJ2-7; 7 bases match TRBD2. This CDR3 contains 13 residues. Losses at the gene ends were 2 bases for V and 4 bases for J; bases not matched to a gene: 2. Germline assignment: CDR1 LGHDT and CDR2 YNNKEL (reference sequence).

The chain combines TRBV5-1 with TRBJ2-3; TRBD2 agrees at 9 bases. Germline CDR1 reads SGHRS; CDR2 reads YFSETQ. The CDR3 is made up of 13 amino acids. The V segment lost 7 bases and the J segment 8 bases; nucleotides outside the gene matches: 8. CDR3 loop: CASGAGGKGTQYF. As DNA, the CDR3 is TGCGCCAGCGGAGCGGGGGGAAAGGGTACGCAGTATTTT.